The T cell receptor beta chain under discussion was sequenced for a study of T cell responses to AZD1222 COVID-19 vaccine. In the study overall: Second-dose timings of about 4 or about 12 weeks were pooled.

TCRdb's copy holds only in-frame clones and misses some; the assay was immunoSEQ multiplex PCR. The sample records 150,000 to 200,000 clones, under 95% being singletons. The CDR3 spans 13 residues. The V and J ends lost 4 bases and 12 bases, in that order; junction bases with no gene match: 6. Germline CDR1 PRHDT, CDR2 FYEKMQ (reference sequence). Sequenced material: peripheral blood, taken on day 0 of AZD1222 vaccination. The sequence came from an adult in good health. The gene calls are TRBV13 and TRBJ2-7, with 13 bases aligning to TRBD2. The CDR3 nucleotides are TGTGCCAGCAGCTCCCGACTAGCGGGAGGTCCGTACTTC. Its translation is CASSSRLAGGPYF.